The 5 T cell receptor beta chains in this list originate from one sample, sequenced in a study of shared clonotypes between healthy human individuals. Measured with immunoSEQ multiplex PCR; TCRdb has only the in-frame clones, and not every one. The sample records roughly 2,500,000 clones, more than 85% being singletons. The specimen sequenced was naive CD4+ T cells from PBMCs. Subset reported: CD45RA+ positively selected. The receptors shown here come from a man between 18 and 35 years old in good health. Some clones in this sample may be carry-over from other donors' samples.

The V gene is TRBV6-5, the J gene TRBJ1-6; 7 nucleotides match TRBD1. Looked up from germline, CDR1 is MNHEY and CDR2 is SVGAGI. CDR3 size: 14 residues. Trimming removed 6 bases from V and 8 bases from J; junction bases left unmatched: 7. Here the CDR3 DNA reads TGTGCCAGCAGACAAGGGGGCGCCGATTCACCCCTCCACTTT. This gives the protein CASRQGGADSPLHF.

A word on this clone: This sample includes further DNA sequences coding for the same CDR3. The chain couples TRBV5-1 to TRBJ1-2; 8 bases match TRBD1. The CDR3 is 15 residues long. Trimming removed 0 bases from V and 3 bases from J; junction bases left unmatched: 4. CDR1 is SGHRS, CDR2 YFSETQ, per germline. This CDR3 reads CASSLGQGAHYGYTF. The CDR3 region has the DNA TGCGCCAGCAGCTTGGGGCAGGGGGCTCACTATGGCTACACCTTC.

The chain combines TRBV18 with TRBJ2-7, with a weak D call TRBD1 (6 bases). Per germline, CDR1 KGHSH and CDR2 LQKENI. V lost 5 bases, J lost 0 bases, and 11 bases lay in between. CDR3 length equals 14 residues. In DNA form, the CDR3 reads TGTGCCAGCTCATACGGACAGAGCTCCTACGAGCAGTACTTC. It encodes CASSYGQSSYEQYF.

The chain combines TRBV2 with TRBJ2-1, with 11 bases identical to TRBD2. CDR3 size: 15 residues. Unmatched junction bases numbered 6, after V lost 2 bases and J lost 9 bases. Looked up from germline, CDR1 is SNHLY and CDR2 is FYNNEI. The CDR3 is CASSELSGRGGEQFF. The CDR3 bases are TGTGCCAGCAGTGAACTTAGCGGGAGGGGGGGTGAGCAGTTCTTC.

The chain joins TRBV5-1 to TRBJ2-7, with 8 bases that match TRBD2. V was pared by 4 bases and J by 7 bases, with 10 bases of the junction left unmatched. The CDR3 sequence is 14 residues long. Per the germline V gene, CDR1 is SGHRS and CDR2 is YFSETQ. The CDR3, as DNA: TGCGCCAGCAGCCCGGGGACTAGTCTGGGTGAGCAGTACTTC. Translating it yields CASSPGTSLGEQYF.